What follows describes a single T cell receptor beta chain. There is no known antigen for this receptor. Base-call qualities are not available, and no considerably larger clone is one nucleotide away. Per the publication, the time point label means: baseline before first vaccination. Read against the paper, the sample's treatment or condition label means: meningococcal conjugate vaccine given as trial control. Vaccinee samples came from UK trials COV001 and COV002, including a single-blind randomized controlled phase 2/3 trial of AZD1222 (ChAdOx1 nCoV-19) in healthy adults. For TCRbeta chain sequencing, PBMC samples from trial participants were taken at day 0 and at day 28 after the second dose. These data belong to a study of T cell responses to AZD1222 COVID-19 vaccine (dated by TCRdb to the early 2020s). In the study overall: A total of more than 230 trial participants underwent TCR sequencing, of whom approximately 200 had received two doses of AZD1222 and approximately 25 had received two doses of the MenACWY control vaccine. Trial participants were enrolled by age into subgroups of 18-55, 56-69 and 70-plus years, and around 150, 28 and 57 TCR-sequenced participants, respectively, were included in these subgroups. Findings and caveats that apply to the study as a whole: Nearly half of unique spike-specific TCRs reportedly recognized epitopes outside regions mutated in the B.1.351 and B.1.1.7 variants. Conclusions about previously exposed vaccinees were limited because only five to seven AZD1222 recipients were SARS-CoV-2 seropositive at baseline. Most participants were white British and females outnumbered males, and the authors suggested that clonal diversity may have been underestimated. After two AZD1222 doses, both the breadth and the depth of spike-specific TCRs were significantly higher than at day 0 and than in MenACWY recipients. In the small 56-69-year group, the increase in depth fell short of significance, most likely because of low power. The whole spike protein was spanned by vaccine-associated CD4 TCRs, and dominant responses were seen in regions 160-218 and 743-854. Because no day 14 peak-response samples were available, repertoires were characterized only after the peak T cell response.

V and J lose 3 bases and 7 bases, and a span of 12 bases separates them. Including the terminal cysteine and phenylalanine, the CDR3 comprises 13 residues. The only DNA kept is the CDR3, 39 bases in frame from the first base. The germline V gene specifies KGHDR as CDR1 and SFDVKD as CDR2. The CDR3 regions of human TCRbeta chains were subjected to immunosequencing. Under the source paper's analysis protocol: Repertoire TCRs were checked for matches against a reference library of SARS-CoV-2-specific TCRs that had been generated using the MIRA antigen-specificity platform. Breadth meant the fraction of unique TCRs that were SARS-CoV-2-associated, whereas depth meant the fraction of total T cells that were SARS-CoV-2-associated. Using the MIRA data, each spike-specific TCR was mapped to the spike region that the TCR reacts to and placed in a CD4 or CD8 class. Log10-transformed breadth and depth values were compared by one-way ANOVA with Sidak's multiple comparisons tests. TCRdb limited this immuneACCESS table to in-frame rearrangements with V and J called. A share of clones is missing; checked studies link under half to unresolved V genes, and the rest is unexplained. That table supplies the V and J calls and clone size; D and trimming were determined from the DNA. Within this sample are some 170,000 clones, with 92% of them counted one time only. Together, the top ten hold 4.4% of the sample.

Sequences were derived from peripheral blood, sampled on day 0 of MenACWY control vaccination. In this chain, TRBV24-1 is recombined with TRBJ2-7; the D gene is perhaps TRBD1, from 6 matching bases. The receptor was derived from an adult in good health. The CDR3 protein is CATSDNDRSEQYF. The DNA is as follows: TGTGCCACCAGTGATAACGACAGGAGTGAGCAGTACTTC.